This TCR beta chain was obtained from a study of blood T cell repertoires in COVID-19. The V segment lost 2 bases and the J segment 5 bases; nucleotides outside the gene matches: 10. The CDR3 has 18 amino acids. Germline CDR1 and CDR2: PRHDT and FYEKMQ (reference sequence). The data were produced by immunoSEQ multiplex PCR, yet TCRdb's version contains in-frame clones alone and is incomplete. There are some 180,000 clones in the sample; 88% occur only once, and approximately 5.5% lies in the top ten. Sequencing was carried out using peripheral blood. The sequence came from a man between 40 and 49 years old with active or convalescent COVID-19. This chain joins TRBV13 and TRBJ2-5; 14 bases are shared with TRBD2. CDR3 nucleotides: TGTGCCAGCAGCTTACGCGGACTAGCGGGAGGCGGGCAGGAGACCCAGTACTTC. Translating it yields CASSLRGLAGGGQETQYF.